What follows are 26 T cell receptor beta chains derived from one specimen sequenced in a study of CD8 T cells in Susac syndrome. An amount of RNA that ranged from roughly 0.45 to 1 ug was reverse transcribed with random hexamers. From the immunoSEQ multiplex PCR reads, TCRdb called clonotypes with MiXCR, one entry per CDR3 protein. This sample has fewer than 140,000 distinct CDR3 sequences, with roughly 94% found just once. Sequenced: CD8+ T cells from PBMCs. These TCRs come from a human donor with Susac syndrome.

The CDR3 sequence: CASSLEAGGLDEQYF. CDR3 coding DNA: TGTGCCAGCAGCTTAGAAGCGGGGGGCTTAGACGAGCAGTACTTC. This chain uses TRBV7-6 with TRBJ2-7; 9 nucleotides agree with TRBD2. Germline V gene lookup returns CDR1 SGHVS and CDR2 FNYEAQ. V shed 1 base, J shed 5 bases, and the junction held 6 bases outside the gene matches. The CDR3 totals 15 residues.

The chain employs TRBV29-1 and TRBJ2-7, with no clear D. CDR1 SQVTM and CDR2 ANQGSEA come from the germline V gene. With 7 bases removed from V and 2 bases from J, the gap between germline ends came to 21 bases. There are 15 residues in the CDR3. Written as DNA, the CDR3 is TGCAGCGCCATCTCCATCAAGGGCACCACCTACGAGCAGTACTTC. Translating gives CSAISIKGTTYEQYF.

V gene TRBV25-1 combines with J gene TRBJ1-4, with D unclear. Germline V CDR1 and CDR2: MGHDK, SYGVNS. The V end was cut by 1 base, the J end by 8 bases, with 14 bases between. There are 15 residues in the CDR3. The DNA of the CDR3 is TGTGCCAGCAGTGAATTGGTAGGGAAGGGCGAAAAACTGTTTTTT. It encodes CASSELVGKGEKLFF. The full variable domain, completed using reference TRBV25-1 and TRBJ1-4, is EADIYQTPRYLVIGTGKKITLECSQTMGHDKMYWYQQDPGMELHLIHYSYGVNSTEKGDLSSESTVSRIRTEHFPLTLESARPSHTSQYLCASSELVGKGEKLFFGSGTQLSVL.

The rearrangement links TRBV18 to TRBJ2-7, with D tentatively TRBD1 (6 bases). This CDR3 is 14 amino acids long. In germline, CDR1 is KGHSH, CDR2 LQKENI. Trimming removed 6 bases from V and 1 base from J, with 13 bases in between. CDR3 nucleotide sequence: TGTGCCAGCTCCCCTGAGGACAGATCCTACGAGCAGTACTTC. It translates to CASSPEDRSYEQYF.

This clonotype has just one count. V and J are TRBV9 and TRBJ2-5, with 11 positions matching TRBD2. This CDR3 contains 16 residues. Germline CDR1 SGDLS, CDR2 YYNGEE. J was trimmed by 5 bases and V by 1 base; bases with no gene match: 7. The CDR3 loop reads CASSVLAGGAGETQYF. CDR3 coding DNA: TGTGCCAGCAGCGTACTAGCGGGGGGTGCCGGGGAGACCCAGTACTTC.

CDR3 region: CASSLERTGELFF. As DNA, the CDR3 is TGTGCCAGCAGCCTGGAGAGAACCGGGGAGCTGTTTTTT. This sequence joins TRBV5-4 and TRBJ2-2; the D is unclear. Trimming took off 4 bases at V and 5 bases at J, with 9 bases between the two ends. CDR3 length: 13 residues. From germline, CDR1 is SGHNT and CDR2 YYREEE (reference sequence).

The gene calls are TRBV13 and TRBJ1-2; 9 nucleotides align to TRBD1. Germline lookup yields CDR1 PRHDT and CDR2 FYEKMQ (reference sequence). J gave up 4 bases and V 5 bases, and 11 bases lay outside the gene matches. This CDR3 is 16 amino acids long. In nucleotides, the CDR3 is TGTGCCAGCAGCCTTGCTACAGGGGGCAGTTCCTATGGCTACACCTTC. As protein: CASSLATGGSSYGYTF.

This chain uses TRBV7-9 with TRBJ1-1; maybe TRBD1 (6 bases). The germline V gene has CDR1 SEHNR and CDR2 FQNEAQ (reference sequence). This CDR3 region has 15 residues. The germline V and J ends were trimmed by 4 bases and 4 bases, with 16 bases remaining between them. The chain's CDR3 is CASSSSGGPGTEAFF. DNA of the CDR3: TGTGCCAGCAGCTCCTCCGGGGGGCCGGGCACTGAAGCTTTCTTT.

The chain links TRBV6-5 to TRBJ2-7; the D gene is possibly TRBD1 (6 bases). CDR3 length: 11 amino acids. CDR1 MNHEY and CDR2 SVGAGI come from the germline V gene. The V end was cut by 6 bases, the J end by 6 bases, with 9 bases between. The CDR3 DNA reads TGTGCCAGCAGGACGACAGGCGAGCAGTACTTC. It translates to CASRTTGEQYF.

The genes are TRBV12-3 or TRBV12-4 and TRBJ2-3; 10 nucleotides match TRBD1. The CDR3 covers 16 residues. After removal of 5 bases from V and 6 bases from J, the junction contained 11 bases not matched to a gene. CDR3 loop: CASSPPGQGPGDTQYF. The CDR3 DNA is TGTGCCAGCAGTCCCCCGGGACAGGGGCCGGGGGATACGCAGTATTTT.

CDR3 residues: CATSRSSTNYNSPLHF. The DNA for the CDR3 is TGTGCCACCAGCAGATCGTCCACGAACTATAATTCACCCCTCCACTTT. The V gene is TRBV15, the J gene TRBJ1-6; D unclear. With 2 bases removed from V and 3 bases from J, the gap between germline ends came to 11 bases. The germline CDR1 and CDR2 sequences are LNHNV and YYDKDF (reference sequence). The CDR3 covers 16 residues.

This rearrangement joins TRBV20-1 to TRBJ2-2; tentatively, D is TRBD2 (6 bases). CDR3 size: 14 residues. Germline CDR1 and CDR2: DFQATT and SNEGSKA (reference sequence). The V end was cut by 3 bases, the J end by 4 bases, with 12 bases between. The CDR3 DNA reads TGCAGTGCTAGGGAGGTCGGGAGCACCGGGGAGCTGTTTTTT. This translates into CSAREVGSTGELFF.

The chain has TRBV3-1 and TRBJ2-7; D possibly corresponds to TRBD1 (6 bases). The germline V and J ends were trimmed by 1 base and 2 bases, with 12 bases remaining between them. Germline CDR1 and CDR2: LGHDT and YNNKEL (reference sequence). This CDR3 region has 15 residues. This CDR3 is CASSQGSGVAYEQYF. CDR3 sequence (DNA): TGTGCCAGCAGCCAAGGATCAGGGGTGGCCTACGAGCAGTACTTC.

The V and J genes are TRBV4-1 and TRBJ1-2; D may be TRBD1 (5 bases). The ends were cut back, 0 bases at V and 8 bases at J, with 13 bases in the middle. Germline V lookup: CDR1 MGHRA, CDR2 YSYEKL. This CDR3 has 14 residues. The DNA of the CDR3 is TGCGCCAGCAGCCAAGACAGGTACACAGGAGGCTACACCTTC. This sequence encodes CASSQDRYTGGYTF.

The CDR3 nucleotides read TGTGCCAGCAGCCGCTGGAGCACTGAAGCTTTCTTT. Translated, it gives CASSRWSTEAFF. V and J are TRBV3-1 and TRBJ1-1, with D hard to call. V gave up 4 bases and J gave up 4 bases, with 7 bases separating them. Germline V gene data show CDR1 as LGHDT and CDR2 as YNNKEL (reference sequence). This CDR3 is built from 12 residues.

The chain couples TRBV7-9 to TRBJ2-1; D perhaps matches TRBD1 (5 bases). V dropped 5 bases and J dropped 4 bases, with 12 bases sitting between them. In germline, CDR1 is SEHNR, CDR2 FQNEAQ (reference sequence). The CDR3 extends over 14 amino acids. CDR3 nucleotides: TGTGCCAGCAGCCCAGGAGCAGGGTACAATGAGCAGTTCTTC. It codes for CASSPGAGYNEQFF.

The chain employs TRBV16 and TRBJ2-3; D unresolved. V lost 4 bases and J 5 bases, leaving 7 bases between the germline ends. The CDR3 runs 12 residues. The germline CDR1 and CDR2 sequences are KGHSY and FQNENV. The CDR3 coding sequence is TGTGCCAGCAGCCCGCTTCTAGATACGCAGTATTTT. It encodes CASSPLLDTQYF.

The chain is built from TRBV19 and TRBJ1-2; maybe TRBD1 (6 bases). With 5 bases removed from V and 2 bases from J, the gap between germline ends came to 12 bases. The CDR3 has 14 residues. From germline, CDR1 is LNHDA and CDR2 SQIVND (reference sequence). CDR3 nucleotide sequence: TGTGCCAGTAGTGCGGACAGTTTAAACTATGGCTACACCTTC. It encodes CASSADSLNYGYTF.

CDR3: CASGLLRQSSGPTDTQYF. CDR3 coding DNA: TGTGCTAGTGGTTTGCTCCGTCAATCGTCAGGACCCACAGATACGCAGTATTTT. The chain couples TRBV12-5 to TRBJ2-3; D is unclear. Germline assignment: CDR1 LGHNT and CDR2 FRNRAP. This CDR3 comprises 18 residues. Trimming removed 2 bases at V and 2 bases at J, with 20 bases between.

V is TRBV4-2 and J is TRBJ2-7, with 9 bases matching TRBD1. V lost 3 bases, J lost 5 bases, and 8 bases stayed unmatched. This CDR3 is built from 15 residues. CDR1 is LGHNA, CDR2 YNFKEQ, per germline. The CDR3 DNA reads TGTGCCAGCAGCCAGGCCGACAGGGGGAACGACGAGCAGTACTTC. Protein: CASSQADRGNDEQYF.

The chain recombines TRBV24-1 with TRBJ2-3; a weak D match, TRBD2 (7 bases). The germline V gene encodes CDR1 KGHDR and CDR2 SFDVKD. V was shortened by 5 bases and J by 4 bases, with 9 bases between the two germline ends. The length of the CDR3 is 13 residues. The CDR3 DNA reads TGTGCCACCAGTGCGGGGGGCGCAGATACGCAGTATTTT. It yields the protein CATSAGGADTQYF.

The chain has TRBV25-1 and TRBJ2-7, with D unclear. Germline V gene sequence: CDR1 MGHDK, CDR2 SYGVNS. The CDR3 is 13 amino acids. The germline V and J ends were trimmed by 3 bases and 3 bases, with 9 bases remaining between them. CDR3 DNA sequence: TGTGCCAGCAGTGAGGGCAGAAGCTACGAGCAGTACTTC. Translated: CASSEGRSYEQYF.

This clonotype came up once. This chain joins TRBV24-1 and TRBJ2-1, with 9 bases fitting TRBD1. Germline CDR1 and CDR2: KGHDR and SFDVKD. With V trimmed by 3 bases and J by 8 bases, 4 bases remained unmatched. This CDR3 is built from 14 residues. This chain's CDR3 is CATSDKTGGDEQFF. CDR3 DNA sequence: TGTGCCACCAGTGATAAGACAGGGGGGGATGAGCAGTTCTTC.

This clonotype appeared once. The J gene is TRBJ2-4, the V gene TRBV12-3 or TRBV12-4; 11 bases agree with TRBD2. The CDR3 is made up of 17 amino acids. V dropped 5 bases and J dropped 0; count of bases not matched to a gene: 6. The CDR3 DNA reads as TGTGCCAGCAGTCCCACTAGCGGGGGCGTAGCCAAAAACATTCAGTACTTC. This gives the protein CASSPTSGGVAKNIQYF.

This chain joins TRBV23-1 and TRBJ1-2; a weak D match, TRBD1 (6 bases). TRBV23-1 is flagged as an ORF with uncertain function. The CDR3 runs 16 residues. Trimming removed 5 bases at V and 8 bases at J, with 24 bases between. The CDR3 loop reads CASSIQYRERGDGYTF. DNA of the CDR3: TGCGCCAGCAGTATCCAATACAGGGAAAGAGGAGACGGCTACACCTTC.

For the CDR3, the DNA is TGTGCCAGCAGCCAAGAACGGCACAGATACGGCTATGGCTACACCTTC. Its translation: CASSQERHRYGYGYTF. This chain joins TRBV3-1 and TRBJ1-2, with D uncertain. Germline V gene data show CDR1 as LGHDT and CDR2 as YNNKEL (reference sequence). The CDR3 contains 16 residues. Trimming stripped 0 bases from V and 4 bases from J, with 15 bases between.